This T cell receptor beta chain is from a study of shared clonotypes between healthy human individuals. Regarding the study as a whole: An expected dependence of interdonor clonotype sharing on sequencing depth was noted.

Genomic DNA of each subset was evenly split across several immunoSEQ plates. Assay: immunoSEQ multiplex PCR; the TCRdb copy retains only in-frame clones and omits some. Of a few million clones in the sample, approximately 93% are singletons; the top ten hold about 0.39%. The donors were adults (healthy and HIV-negative) with no recent acute infections or vaccinations. To note about this clone: No antigen is known for it.

This CDR3 region has 14 residues. Trimming left V 4 bases short and J 7 bases short, with 14 bases between. Looked up from germline, CDR1 is SGHDT and CDR2 is YYEEEE. The sample consisted of naive CD4+ T cells from PBMCs. The subset is: CD45RA+ positively selected. The chain couples TRBV5-6 to TRBJ2-2; possibly TRBD1 for D (5 bases). The clonotype comes from a man aged 18 to 29 in good health. Some clones in this sample may be carry-over from other donors' samples. CDR3 loop: CASSRGPTGGELFF. In DNA, the CDR3 is TGTGCCAGCAGCAGGGGTCCTACCGGCGGGGAGCTGTTTTTT.